Each of the 4 T cell receptor beta chains below was sequenced from the same sample in a study of PD-1 blockade in classical Hodgkin lymphoma. Data came from immunoSEQ multiplex PCR; TCRdb stores just in-frame clones and leaves some out. The top ten clones hold 1% of a sample with 15,000 or so clones, approximately 80% of them seen once. All trial patients relapsed after autologous stem cell transplantation. Negative selection with magnetic separation was used to purify CD4+ T cells from thawed PBMCs. Sample: CD4+ T cells from blood, taken at baseline. The receptors were sampled from a human donor with classical Hodgkin lymphoma.

This rearrangement joins TRBV30 to TRBJ2-1; 15 bases are a match to TRBD2. CDR3 length: 17 residues. V lost 5 bases, J lost 4 bases, and 9 bases stayed unmatched. The germline CDR1 and CDR2 sequences are GTSNPN and SVGIG (reference sequence). The CDR3 bases are TGTGCCTGGGACGTACGGACTAGCGGGAGGGTATACAATGAGCAGTTCTTC. It codes for CAWDVRTSGRVYNEQFF.

The DNA for the CDR3 is TGCGCCAGCAGCTTGGCGGGATCCGAGGGGACCCAGTACTTC. The encoded protein is CASSLAGSEGTQYF. J is TRBJ2-5 and V is TRBV5-1; the D gene is possibly TRBD2 (5 bases). The germline CDR1 and CDR2 sequences are SGHRS and YFSETQ. The CDR3 contains 14 residues. Trimming left V 0 bases short and J 7 bases short, with 13 bases between.

Only a few counts were recorded for this clone. The chain recombines TRBV2 with TRBJ2-7; D may match TRBD1 or TRBD2 (5 bases each). The CDR3 extends over 13 amino acids. The V end was cut by 7 bases, the J end by 2 bases, with 12 bases between. The germline V gene has CDR1 SNHLY and CDR2 FYNNEI. CDR3 in DNA: TGTGCCAGCACCTGGGACCAAACCTACGAGCAGTACTTC. Protein product: CASTWDQTYEQYF.

The sample holds one count of this clone. V is TRBV4-1 and J is TRBJ1-2; the match to TRBD1 covers 8 bases. The CDR3 runs 16 residues. J gave up 7 bases and V 1 base, and 11 bases lay outside the gene matches. In germline, CDR1 is MGHRA, CDR2 YSYEKL. For the CDR3, the DNA is TGCGCCAGCAGCCAAGGTCGCGCCAGGGGGCGCGTTGGCTACACCTTC. Translating gives CASSQGRARGRVGYTF.